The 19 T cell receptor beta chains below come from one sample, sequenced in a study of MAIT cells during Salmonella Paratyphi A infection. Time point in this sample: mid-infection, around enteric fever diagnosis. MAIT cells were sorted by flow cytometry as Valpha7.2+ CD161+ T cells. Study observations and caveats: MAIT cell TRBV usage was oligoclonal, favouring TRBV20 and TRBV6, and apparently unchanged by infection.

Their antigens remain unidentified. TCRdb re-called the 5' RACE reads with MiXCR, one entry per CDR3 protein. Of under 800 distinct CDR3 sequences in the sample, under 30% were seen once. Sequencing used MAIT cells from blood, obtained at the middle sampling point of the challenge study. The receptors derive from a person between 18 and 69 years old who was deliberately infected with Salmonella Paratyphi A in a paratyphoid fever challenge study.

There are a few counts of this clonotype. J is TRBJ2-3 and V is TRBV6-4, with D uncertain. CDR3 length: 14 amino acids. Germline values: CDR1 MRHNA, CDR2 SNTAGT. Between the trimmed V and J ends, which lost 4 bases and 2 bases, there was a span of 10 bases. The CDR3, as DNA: TGTGCCAGCAGTGCGGACGGAGACACAGATACGCAGTATTTT. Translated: CASSADGDTDTQYF.

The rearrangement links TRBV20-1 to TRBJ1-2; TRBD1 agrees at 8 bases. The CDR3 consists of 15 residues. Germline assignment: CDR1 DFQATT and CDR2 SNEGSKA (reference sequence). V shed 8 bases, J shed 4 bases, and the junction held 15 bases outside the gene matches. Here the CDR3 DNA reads TGCAGTTACCACGGACAGGGAGAAGGGTCCTATGGCTACACCTTC. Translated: CSYHGQGEGSYGYTF.

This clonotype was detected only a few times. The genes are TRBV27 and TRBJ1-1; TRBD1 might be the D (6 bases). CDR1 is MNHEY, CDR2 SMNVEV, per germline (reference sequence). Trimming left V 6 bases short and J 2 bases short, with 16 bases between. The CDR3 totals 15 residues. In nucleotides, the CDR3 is TGTGCCAGCAGCCTATGGGGACACATTAACACTGAAGCTTTCTTT. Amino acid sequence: CASSLWGHINTEAFF.

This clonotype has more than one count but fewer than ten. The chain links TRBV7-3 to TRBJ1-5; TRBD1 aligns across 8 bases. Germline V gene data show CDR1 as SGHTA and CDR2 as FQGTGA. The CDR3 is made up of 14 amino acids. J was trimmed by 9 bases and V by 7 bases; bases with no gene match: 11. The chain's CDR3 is CASTTGGARLPQHF. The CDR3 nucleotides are TGTGCCAGCACCACAGGGGGGGCAAGATTGCCCCAGCATTTT.

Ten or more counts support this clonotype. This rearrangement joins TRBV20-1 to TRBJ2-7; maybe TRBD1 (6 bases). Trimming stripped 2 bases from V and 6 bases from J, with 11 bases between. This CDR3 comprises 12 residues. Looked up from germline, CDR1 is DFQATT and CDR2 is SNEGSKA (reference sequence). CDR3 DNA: TGCAGTGCTAGACCCGGACAGCTCGAGCAGTACTTC. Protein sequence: CSARPGQLEQYF.

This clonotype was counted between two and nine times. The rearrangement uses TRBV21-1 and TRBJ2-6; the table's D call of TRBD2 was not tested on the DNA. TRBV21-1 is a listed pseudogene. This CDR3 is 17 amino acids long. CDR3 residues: CASSKEGEKSGANVLTF. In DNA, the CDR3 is TGTGCCAGCAGCAAAGAGGGAGAAAAATCTGGGGCCAACGTCCTGACTTTC.

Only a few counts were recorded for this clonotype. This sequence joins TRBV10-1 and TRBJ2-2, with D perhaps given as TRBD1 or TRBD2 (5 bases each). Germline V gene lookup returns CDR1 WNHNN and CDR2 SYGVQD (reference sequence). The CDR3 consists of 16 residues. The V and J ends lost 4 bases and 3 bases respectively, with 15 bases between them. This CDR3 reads CASSVARDLYTGELFF. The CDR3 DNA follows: TGCGCCAGCAGTGTAGCCCGGGACCTCTACACCGGGGAGCTGTTTTTT.

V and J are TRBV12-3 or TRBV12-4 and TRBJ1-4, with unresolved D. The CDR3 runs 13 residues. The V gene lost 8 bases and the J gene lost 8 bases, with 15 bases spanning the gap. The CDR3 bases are TGTGCCAGCGGATACAGCCGTCGGGAAAAACTGTTTTTT. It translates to CASGYSRREKLFF.

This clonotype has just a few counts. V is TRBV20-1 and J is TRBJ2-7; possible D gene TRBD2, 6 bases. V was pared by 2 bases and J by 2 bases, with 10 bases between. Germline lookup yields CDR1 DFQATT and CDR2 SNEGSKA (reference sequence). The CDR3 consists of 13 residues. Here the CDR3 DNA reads TGCAGTGCTAGAATAGCGGAGCCCTACGAGCAGTACTTC. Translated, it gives CSARIAEPYEQYF.

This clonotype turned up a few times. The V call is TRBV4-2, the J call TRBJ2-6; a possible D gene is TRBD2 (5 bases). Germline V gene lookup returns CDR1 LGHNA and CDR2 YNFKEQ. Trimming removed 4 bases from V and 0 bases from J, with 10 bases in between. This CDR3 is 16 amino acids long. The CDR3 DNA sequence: TGTGCCAGCAGCCCTGGGGAGACCTCTGGGGCCAACGTCCTGACTTTC. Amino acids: CASSPGETSGANVLTF.

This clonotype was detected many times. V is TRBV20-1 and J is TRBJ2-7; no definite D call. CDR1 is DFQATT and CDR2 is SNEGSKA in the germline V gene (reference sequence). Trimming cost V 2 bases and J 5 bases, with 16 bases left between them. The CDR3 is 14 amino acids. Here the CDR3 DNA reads TGCAGTGCTAGATCCGGATCGGCCATGGACGAGCAGTACTTC. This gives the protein CSARSGSAMDEQYF.

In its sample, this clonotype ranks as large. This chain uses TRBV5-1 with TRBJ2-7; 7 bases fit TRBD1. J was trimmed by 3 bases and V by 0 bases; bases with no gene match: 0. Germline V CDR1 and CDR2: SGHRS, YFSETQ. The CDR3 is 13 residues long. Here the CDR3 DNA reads TGCGCCAGCAGCTTGGACAGGGGCTACGAGCAGTACTTC. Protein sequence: CASSLDRGYEQYF. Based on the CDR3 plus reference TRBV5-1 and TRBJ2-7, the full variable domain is KAGVTQTPRYLIKTRGQQVTLSCSPISGHRSVSWYQQTPGQGLQFLFEYFSETQRNKGNFPGRFSGRQFSNSRSEMNVSTLELGDSALYLCASSLDRGYEQYFGPGTRLTVT.

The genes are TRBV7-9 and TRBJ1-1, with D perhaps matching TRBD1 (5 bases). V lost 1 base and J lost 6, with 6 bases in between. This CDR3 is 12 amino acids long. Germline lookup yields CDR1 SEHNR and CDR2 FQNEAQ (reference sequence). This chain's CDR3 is CASSLGDAEAFF. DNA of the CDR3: TGTGCCAGCAGCTTAGGGGACGCTGAAGCTTTCTTT.

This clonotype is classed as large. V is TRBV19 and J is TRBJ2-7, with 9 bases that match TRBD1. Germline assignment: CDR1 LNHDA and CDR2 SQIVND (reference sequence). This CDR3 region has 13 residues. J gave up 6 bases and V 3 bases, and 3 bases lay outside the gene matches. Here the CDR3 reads CASSIGDRVEQYF. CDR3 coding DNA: TGTGCCAGTAGTATTGGGGACAGGGTCGAGCAGTACTTC.

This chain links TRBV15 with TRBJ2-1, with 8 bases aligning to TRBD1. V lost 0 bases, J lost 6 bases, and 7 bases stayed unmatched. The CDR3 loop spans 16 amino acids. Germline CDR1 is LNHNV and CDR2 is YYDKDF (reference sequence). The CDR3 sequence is CATSRDQGDRGNEQFF. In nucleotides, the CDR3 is TGTGCCACCAGCAGAGATCAGGGAGACAGGGGCAATGAGCAGTTCTTC.

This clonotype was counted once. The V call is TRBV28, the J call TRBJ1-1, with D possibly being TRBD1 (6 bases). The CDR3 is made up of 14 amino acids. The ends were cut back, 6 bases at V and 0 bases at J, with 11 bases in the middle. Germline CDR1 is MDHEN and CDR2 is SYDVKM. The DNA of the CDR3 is TGTGCCAGCAGGGTGACAGGTCTGAACACTGAAGCTTTCTTT. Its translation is CASRVTGLNTEAFF.

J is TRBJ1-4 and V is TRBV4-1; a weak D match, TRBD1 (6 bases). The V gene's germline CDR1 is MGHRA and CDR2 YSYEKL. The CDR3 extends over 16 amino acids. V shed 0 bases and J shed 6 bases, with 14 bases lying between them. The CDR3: CASSQDRGKGHEKLFF. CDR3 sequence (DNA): TGCGCCAGCAGCCAAGATAGGGGGAAAGGCCATGAAAAACTGTTTTTT.

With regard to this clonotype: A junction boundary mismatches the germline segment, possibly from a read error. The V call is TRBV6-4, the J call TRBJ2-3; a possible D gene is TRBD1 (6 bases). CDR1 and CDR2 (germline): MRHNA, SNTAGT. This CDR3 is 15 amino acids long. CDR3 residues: CPSSDRLAGGDTQYF. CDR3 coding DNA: TGTCCCAGCAGTGACAGGCTAGCCGGAGGAGATACGCAGTATTTT.

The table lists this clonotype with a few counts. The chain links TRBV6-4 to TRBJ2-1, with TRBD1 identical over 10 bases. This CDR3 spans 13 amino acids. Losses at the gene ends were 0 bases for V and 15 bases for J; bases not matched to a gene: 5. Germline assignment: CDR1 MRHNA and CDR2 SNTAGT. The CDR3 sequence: CASSDSGTGAVFF. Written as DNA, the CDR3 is TGTGCCAGCAGTGACTCCGGGACAGGGGCGGTGTTCTTC.